This is a list of T cell receptor beta chains from one sample in a study of blood T cell repertoires in COVID-19. Sequencing used immunoSEQ multiplex PCR; TCRdb keeps in-frame clones, though not all of them. Among under 200,000 clones listed, 80% to 90% were seen once. Input material: peripheral blood. The receptors originated from a woman older than 75 with acute or convalescent COVID-19. Both conserved end residues are trimmed from each CDR3. The order of the fields is V gene, clone size, J gene, CDR3 protein. The size entry is marked missing in some rows and otherwise reads once, few, many or a size class.

V: TRBV9
size: .
J: TRBJ1-2
CDR3: ASSVTPRGQPPVYT

V: TRBV28
size: .
J: TRBJ2-7
CDR3: ASSDNSRGGYEQY

V: TRBV6-6
size: .
J: TRBJ2-3
CDR3: ASSPHQASSTDTQY

V: TRBV28
size: .
J: TRBJ2-7
CDR3: ASRPNGDTYEQY

V: TRBV30
size: .
J: TRBJ1-4
CDR3: AWSVQGTSGKLF

V: TRBV7-2
size: .
J: TRBJ1-6
CDR3: ASSLWGRTSSYNSPLH

V: TRBV19
size: .
J: TRBJ2-6
CDR3: ASSRRDRVMAGANVLT

V: TRBV4-1
size: .
J: TRBJ2-1
CDR3: ASSDMSGGRYNEQF

V: TRBV29-1
size: .
J: TRBJ1-2
CDR3: SAEGQGYGYT

V: TRBV2
size: .
J: TRBJ2-3
CDR3: ASSDVGTSTDTQY

V: TRBV7-8
size: few
J: TRBJ1-6
CDR3: ASSLQGRLKYTSLSPLH

V: TRBV5-1
size: .
J: TRBJ2-1
CDR3: ASSLGAGSVNEQF

V: TRBV13
size: .
J: TRBJ1-1
CDR3: ASSIAGDTEAF

V: TRBV3-1/TRBV3-2
size: .
J: TRBJ1-4
CDR3: ASSQDRGPSATNEKLF

V: TRBV19
size: .
J: TRBJ2-1
CDR3: ASREKSYNEQF

V: TRBV5-6
size: .
J: TRBJ1-1
CDR3: ASSLRSGEAF

V: TRBV12-3/TRBV12-4
size: .
J: TRBJ2-1
CDR3: ASTRGRVNEQF

V: TRBV12-3/TRBV12-4
size: .
J: TRBJ2-3
CDR3: ASSGLAGDTQY

V: TRBV28
size: .
J: TRBJ2-7
CDR3: ASSFGTGGFGEQY

V: TRBV18
size: once
J: TRBJ2-7
CDR3: ASSSNYEQY

V: TRBV27
size: few
J: TRBJ1-1
CDR3: ASSLWGPEEAF

V: TRBV19
size: .
J: TRBJ2-2
CDR3: ASSFPGGTGELF

V: TRBV27
size: once
J: TRBJ1-5
CDR3: ASSLSRWTRDQPQH

V: TRBV5-1
size: .
J: TRBJ2-7
CDR3: ASNPAAGSVYEQY

V: TRBV7-9
size: few
J: TRBJ1-3
CDR3: ASSYSGSRDTIY

V: TRBV27
size: .
J: TRBJ1-6
CDR3: ASSRRTADNSPLH

V: TRBV9
size: .
J: TRBJ1-4
CDR3: ASSATSNEKLF

V: TRBV9
size: .
J: TRBJ2-3
CDR3: ASSAPIYGDSPTDTQY

V: TRBV2
size: .
J: TRBJ1-1
CDR3: ASRPTGNAEAF

V: TRBV5-1
size: .
J: TRBJ2-2
CDR3: ASSWGQTGELF

V: TRBV7-2
size: .
J: TRBJ1-2
CDR3: ASSLRDTVDGYT

V: TRBV5-1
size: once
J: TRBJ2-5
CDR3: ASSLRWGGETQY

V: TRBV5-8
size: .
J: TRBJ2-1
CDR3: ASSLGLAAYNEQF

V: TRBV6-5
size: once
J: TRBJ2-7
CDR3: ASSPLGGQGLEQY

V: TRBV5-1
size: .
J: TRBJ2-5
CDR3: ASSAGHGTQY

V: TRBV25-1
size: once
J: TRBJ1-1
CDR3: ASSLSRTGNTEAF

V: TRBV12-3/TRBV12-4
size: .
J: TRBJ1-2
CDR3: ASSLGGGYT